The 14 T cell receptor beta chains listed next were all sequenced from one sample in a study of shared clonotypes between healthy human individuals. Libraries were prepared by immunoSEQ multiplex PCR; TCRdb keeps only in-frame clonotypes and omits some of them. The sample lists about 1,500,000 clones, approximately 97% occurring once. Sequencing input: naive CD4+ T cells sorted from blood. Subset: CD45RA+ positively selected. The origin of the receptors is a man between 25 and 39 years old in good health.

V and J are TRBV18 and TRBJ1-2; the match to TRBD1 covers 8 bases. Germline V CDR1 and CDR2: KGHSH, LQKENI. The CDR3 spans 13 residues. J was trimmed by 8 bases and V by 5 bases; bases with no gene match: 7. CDR3 loop: CASSEDRVEGYTF. CDR3 DNA sequence: TGTGCCAGCTCAGAGGACAGGGTCGAGGGCTACACCTTC.

The chain recombines TRBV28 with TRBJ1-2; D gene uncertain. Germline lookup yields CDR1 MDHEN and CDR2 SYDVKM. V was trimmed by 3 bases and J by 3 bases, leaving 8 bases between them. This CDR3 spans 13 amino acids. The CDR3 reads CASSFLQDYGYTF. For the CDR3, the DNA is TGTGCCAGCAGTTTCCTTCAGGACTATGGCTACACCTTC.

V and J are TRBV5-1 and TRBJ2-3, with 10 positions matching TRBD2. V lost 0 bases to trimming and J lost 1 base; unmatched junction nucleotides: 8. CDR3 length: 18 residues. Per germline, CDR1 SGHRS and CDR2 YFSETQ. CDR3 bases: TGCGCCAGCAGCTTGGATGCTCGACTAGCGGGCCGCACAGATACGCAGTATTTT. It yields the protein CASSLDARLAGRTDTQYF.

This clone showed up just once. The chain links TRBV10-3 to TRBJ1-5; D unresolved. V gave up 7 bases and J gave up 3 bases, with 10 bases separating them. CDR1 is ENHRY and CDR2 is SYGVKD in the germline V gene. CDR3 length: 13 residues. This CDR3 reads CAITDNYNQPQHF. Written as DNA, the CDR3 is TGTGCCATCACTGACAATTACAATCAGCCCCAGCATTTT.

V gene TRBV2 combines with J gene TRBJ2-1, with 8 bases aligning to TRBD2. The CDR3 sequence is 12 residues long. Germline values: CDR1 SNHLY, CDR2 FYNNEI. This CDR3 reads CAASGSFYEQFF. The CDR3 nucleotides read TGTGCGGCCAGCGGGAGCTTCTATGAGCAGTTCTTC.

Comments on this clone: The sample has other DNA sequences that encode this CDR3 too. The chain joins TRBV5-4 to TRBJ2-3, with 10 bases lining up with TRBD2. V gave up 1 base and J gave up 3 bases; unmatched junction bases: 2. The CDR3 is 15 amino acids. Germline CDR1 is SGHNT and CDR2 is YYREEE (reference sequence). The CDR3 here is CASSLPSGSTDTQYF. CDR3 bases: TGTGCCAGCAGCTTGCCTAGCGGGAGTACAGATACGCAGTATTTT.

The CDR3 protein is CASSPQGHNTGELFF. CDR3 nucleotide sequence: TGTGCCAGCTCCCCTCAGGGACATAACACCGGGGAGCTGTTTTTT. This chain links TRBV18 with TRBJ2-2; maybe TRBD1 (6 bases). The V and J ends lost 6 bases and 2 bases respectively, with 13 bases between them. The CDR3 length is 15 residues. In germline, CDR1 is KGHSH, CDR2 LQKENI.

This rearrangement joins TRBV6-1 to TRBJ2-5, with TRBD1 matching 7 bases. CDR1 is MNHNS, CDR2 SASEGT, per germline. CDR3 length: 13 amino acids. V dropped 4 bases and J dropped 3; count of bases not matched to a gene: 2. The CDR3 bases are TGTGCCAGCAGTGTAGACAGGGAAGAGACCCAGTACTTC. Amino acids: CASSVDREETQYF.

This chain links TRBV4-3 with TRBJ1-3; TRBD1 is a possible D gene (6 bases). Germline V lookup: CDR1 LGHNA, CDR2 YSLEER. V dropped 1 base and J dropped 0 bases, with 7 bases sitting between them. CDR3 size: 15 residues. The CDR3 loop reads CASSQGTVSGNTIYF. The CDR3, as DNA: TGCGCCAGCAGCCAAGGGACAGTCTCTGGAAACACCATATATTTT.

CDR3 amino acids: CASSLRLAGGQYNEQFF. In DNA, the CDR3 is TGTGCCAGCAGTTTACGATTAGCGGGAGGGCAATACAATGAGCAGTTCTTC. The chain carries TRBV27 and TRBJ2-1, with 11 bases matching TRBD2. V trimming: 2 bases; J trimming: 4 bases; junction bases outside the gene matches: 7. Germline V gene data show CDR1 as MNHEY and CDR2 as SMNVEV (reference sequence). The CDR3 contains 17 residues.

The chain joins TRBV27 to TRBJ2-4; D is unclear. Trimming took off 5 bases at V and 1 base at J, with 9 bases between the two ends. Germline CDR1 reads MNHEY; CDR2 reads SMNVEV (reference sequence). The CDR3 has 14 residues. The CDR3 loop is CASSPTLAKNIQYF. CDR3 coding DNA: TGTGCCAGCAGTCCTACTCTGGCCAAAAACATTCAGTACTTC.

The V gene is TRBV28, the J gene TRBJ1-2, with TRBD1 identical over 10 bases. Germline assignment: CDR1 MDHEN and CDR2 SYDVKM. The CDR3 has 15 amino acids. Trimming at V came to 8 bases and at J to 6 bases, leaving 12 bases not matched to a gene. In nucleotides, the CDR3 is TGTGCCAGCTTGGGGGACAGGGGTGGCGGTGATGGCTACACCTTC. This translates into CASLGDRGGGDGYTF.

About this clone itself: Other DNA sequences within the sample encode an identical CDR3. CDR3 DNA sequence: TGTGCCAGCAGTTACCTAAGCGAGCAGTACTTC. It yields the protein CASSYLSEQYF. The chain recombines TRBV6-5 with TRBJ2-7; D remains unclear. CDR3 length: 11 residues. The V gene lost 2 bases and the J gene lost 6 bases, with 5 bases spanning the gap. Germline CDR1 reads MNHEY; CDR2 reads SVGAGI.

The rearrangement joins TRBV30 to TRBJ2-3; a possible D gene is TRBD2 (6 bases). In germline, CDR1 is GTSNPN, CDR2 SVGIG (reference sequence). V lost 0 bases and J 5 bases, leaving 15 bases between the germline ends. This CDR3 contains 15 residues. The CDR3 bases are TGTGCCTGGAGTGTACTAGCTGGCAGTCGAGATACGCAGTATTTT. Protein: CAWSVLAGSRDTQYF. Full variable domain (rest looked up from reference TRBV30 and TRBJ2-3): SQTIHQWPATLVQPVGSPLSLECTVEGTSNPNLYWYRQAAGRGLQLLFYSVGIGQISSEVPQNLSASRPQDRQFILSSKKLLLSDSGFYLCAWSVLAGSRDTQYFGPGTRLTVL.